These 6 T cell receptor beta chains originate from one sample sequenced in a study of CD8+ T cells in alopecia areata. Extracted RNA was reverse transcribed into cDNA, the sequencing template. Assay: immunoSEQ multiplex PCR; the TCRdb copy retains only in-frame clones and omits some. The profile covers fewer than 250,000 clones, with 35% to 40% appearing a single time and just under 0.5% taken by the ten largest. Described treatment: oral pan-JAK inhibitor, 5-10 mg twice daily. Specimen: CD4+ T cells sorted from blood, collected around week 31, from a patient treated with tofacitinib. The receptors derive from a human donor with alopecia areata.

The chain has TRBV9 and TRBJ1-2, with D unresolved. The CDR3 runs 13 residues. The germline V gene has CDR1 SGDLS and CDR2 YYNGEE. Trimming took 0 bases from V and 4 from J, leaving 7 bases between them. CDR3 region: CASSVVPSYGYTF. CDR3 bases: TGTGCCAGCAGCGTAGTTCCCAGCTATGGCTACACCTTC.

The chain couples TRBV9 to TRBJ1-2; the match to TRBD1 covers 7 bases. The CDR3 spans 16 residues. Germline V gene sequence: CDR1 SGDLS, CDR2 YYNGEE. J gave up 8 bases and V 6 bases, and 19 bases lay outside the gene matches. The CDR3 region is CASTNSGGQLGGGYTF. DNA for the CDR3: TGTGCCAGCACCAACTCAGGGGGGCAGCTAGGCGGCGGCTACACCTTC.

This clone was counted between two and nine times. CDR3 loop: CASSPHGGPTDTQYF. DNA of the CDR3: TGTGCCAGCTCACCGCACGGGGGGCCCACAGATACGCAGTATTTT. The chain couples TRBV18 to TRBJ2-3; a weak D match, TRBD2 (7 bases). The CDR3 loop spans 15 amino acids. V lost 3 bases, J lost 2 bases, and 12 bases lay in between. Germline CDR1 is KGHSH and CDR2 is LQKENI. Full variable domain (outside the CDR3, taken from reference TRBV18 and TRBJ2-3): NAGVMQNPRHLVRRRGQEARLRCSPMKGHSHVYWYRQLPEEGLKFMVYLQKENIIDESGMPKERFSAEFPKEGPSILRIQQVVRGDSAAYFCASSPHGGPTDTQYFGPGTRLTVL.

This clone came up a few times. V and J are TRBV7-9 and TRBJ1-4; D gene unclear. The CDR3 is 14 residues long. Trimming stripped 1 base from V and 2 bases from J, with 5 bases between. Germline V lookup: CDR1 SEHNR, CDR2 FQNEAQ (reference sequence). CDR3 protein: CASSLGGTNEKLFF. For the CDR3, the DNA is TGTGCCAGCAGCTTAGGCGGGACTAATGAAAAACTGTTTTTT. Full variable domain (remainder filled in from reference TRBV7-9 and TRBJ1-4): DTGVSQNPRHKITKRGQNVTFRCDPISEHNRLYWYRQTLGQGPEFLTYFQNEAQLEKSRLLSDRFSAERPKGSFSTLEIQRTEQGDSAMYLCASSLGGTNEKLFFGSGTQLSVL.

The rearrangement joins TRBV11-2 to TRBJ2-3; either TRBD1 or TRBD2 may supply D (6 bases each). V dropped 5 bases and J dropped 4 bases, with 10 bases sitting between them. CDR3 length: 13 amino acids. CDR1 SGHAT and CDR2 FQNNGV come from the germline V gene. Here the CDR3 reads CASSQGRPDTQYF. CDR3 DNA: TGTGCCAGCAGCCAGGGGAGGCCAGATACGCAGTATTTT.

DNA for the CDR3: TGTGCCACCAGGGGTAGTTACTCTGGGGCCAACGTCCTGACTTTC. It specifies CATRGSYSGANVLTF. The chain links TRBV15 to TRBJ2-6; no reliable D call. The V end was cut by 6 bases, the J end by 0 bases, with 9 bases between. This CDR3 comprises 15 residues. Germline assignment: CDR1 LNHNV and CDR2 YYDKDF (reference sequence).